These T cell receptor beta chains were read from a single sample in a study of T cell changes during pregnancy in multiple sclerosis. This table comes from immunoSEQ multiplex PCR, and its TCRdb copy is limited to in-frame clones, with some not included. The data show roughly 60,000 clones, roughly 90% seen once. The material sequenced was peripheral blood, taken in the second trimester of pregnancy. These receptor sequences come from a female donor with multiple sclerosis, enrolled in a pregnancy study. Both conserved end residues are part of each CDR3. A D gene is named only where the DNA matches it firmly. Part of the rows lack a size; the others show once, few, many or a class for expanded clones.

j_call: TRBJ2-1; d_call: TRBD2; cdr3_length: 15; v_call: TRBV6-4; clone_size: NA; cdr3_nt: TGTGCCAGCAGTGTGGGACTAGCGGAAAACAATGAGCAGTTCTTC; cdr3_aa: CASSVGLAENNEQFF
j_call: TRBJ2-1; d_call: TRBD1; cdr3_length: 15; v_call: TRBV7-2; clone_size: NA; cdr3_nt: TGTGCCAGCAGCTTAGAAGGGGGCCTCGACGGTGAGCAGTTCTTC; cdr3_aa: CASSLEGGLDGEQFF
j_call: TRBJ1-5; d_call: NA; cdr3_length: 12; v_call: TRBV27; clone_size: NA; cdr3_nt: TGTGCCAGCCCAGATGGCAATCAGCCCCAGCATTTT; cdr3_aa: CASPDGNQPQHF
j_call: TRBJ2-5; d_call: TRBD2; cdr3_length: 15; v_call: TRBV2; clone_size: NA; cdr3_nt: TGTGCCAGCACTTTGACTAGCGGAGGAGGGGAGACCCAGTACTTC; cdr3_aa: CASTLTSGGGETQYF
j_call: TRBJ2-3; d_call: TRBD1; cdr3_length: 15; v_call: TRBV28; clone_size: once; cdr3_nt: TGTGCCAGCAGTTTGTGGACAGGGAGCACAGATACGCAGTATTTT; cdr3_aa: CASSLWTGSTDTQYF
j_call: TRBJ2-3; d_call: TRBD2; cdr3_length: 14; v_call: TRBV10-1; clone_size: NA; cdr3_nt: TGCGCCAGCAGTTTTAGCGGGAGGGCCGATACGCAGTATTTT; cdr3_aa: CASSFSGRADTQYF
j_call: TRBJ2-7; d_call: NA; cdr3_length: 14; v_call: TRBV5-4; clone_size: NA; cdr3_nt: TGTGCCAGCAGCCCGGGGACTCAAACGCAGACTAAGGACTTC; cdr3_aa: CASSPGTQTQTKDF
j_call: TRBJ2-7; d_call: TRBD1; cdr3_length: 15; v_call: TRBV6-1; clone_size: once; cdr3_nt: TGTGCCAGCAGTCGGGACAGGGGGTTTTCGCGGGAGCAGTACTTC; cdr3_aa: CASSRDRGFSREQYF
j_call: TRBJ2-3; d_call: TRBD2; cdr3_length: 18; v_call: TRBV5-1; clone_size: NA; cdr3_nt: TGCGCCAGCAGCTTGAGGGGGGGTTCTAGCGGGAGCACAGATACGCAGTATTTT; cdr3_aa: CASSLRGGSSGSTDTQYF
j_call: TRBJ1-2; d_call: TRBD1; cdr3_length: 15; v_call: TRBV6-4; clone_size: NA; cdr3_nt: TGTGCCAGCAGTGACTCGACCGGGACAGGGGAAGGCTACACCTTC; cdr3_aa: CASSDSTGTGEGYTF
j_call: TRBJ2-2; d_call: TRBD2; cdr3_length: 17; v_call: TRBV7-9; clone_size: once; cdr3_nt: TGTGCCAGCAGCCCCATGTTAGCGGGGGCGAACACCGGGGAGCTGTTTTTT; cdr3_aa: CASSPMLAGANTGELFF
j_call: TRBJ1-1; d_call: NA; cdr3_length: 13; v_call: TRBV6-6; clone_size: NA; cdr3_nt: TGTGCGAGCCGCTCAGGGAAGAACACTGAAGCTTTCTTT; cdr3_aa: CASRSGKNTEAFF
j_call: TRBJ2-7; d_call: TRBD2; cdr3_length: 17; v_call: TRBV5-1; clone_size: once; cdr3_nt: TGCGCCAGCAGCTTGGTGTCCGGGACTAGCGGGAACTACGAGCAGTACTTC; cdr3_aa: CASSLVSGTSGNYEQYF
j_call: TRBJ2-5; d_call: NA; cdr3_length: 13; v_call: TRBV14; clone_size: NA; cdr3_nt: TGTGCCAGCAGCCAGGGCGATCTGGAGACCCAGTACTTC; cdr3_aa: CASSQGDLETQYF
j_call: TRBJ1-4; d_call: TRBD1; cdr3_length: 14; v_call: TRBV2; clone_size: NA; cdr3_nt: TGTGCCAGCCTAGGACAGGCGATAGGTGAAAAACTGTTTTTT; cdr3_aa: CASLGQAIGEKLFF
j_call: TRBJ2-2; d_call: TRBD2; cdr3_length: 16; v_call: TRBV5-1; clone_size: NA; cdr3_nt: TGCGCCAGCAGCTCGGGGAGGACTAGCGGGAGCGGGGAGCTGTTTTTT; cdr3_aa: CASSSGRTSGSGELFF
j_call: TRBJ2-7; d_call: NA; cdr3_length: 12; v_call: TRBV28; clone_size: NA; cdr3_nt: TGTGCCAGCAGTATCCCGGGACAAGAGTGGTACTTC; cdr3_aa: CASSIPGQEWYF
j_call: TRBJ1-1; d_call: NA; cdr3_length: 11; v_call: TRBV29-1; clone_size: NA; cdr3_nt: TGCAGCGCCCGATGGGGGGTTGAAGCTTTCTTT; cdr3_aa: CSARWGVEAFF
j_call: TRBJ1-1; d_call: NA; cdr3_length: 12; v_call: TRBV18; clone_size: NA; cdr3_nt: TGTGCCAGCTCACCACGGGGGGATGGAGCTTTCTTT; cdr3_aa: CASSPRGDGAFF
j_call: TRBJ2-2; d_call: NA; cdr3_length: 14; v_call: TRBV5-1; clone_size: NA; cdr3_nt: TGCGCCAGCAGCCAGGGGTTGGTACCCGGGGAGCTGTTTTTT; cdr3_aa: CASSQGLVPGELFF
j_call: TRBJ1-5; d_call: NA; cdr3_length: 15; v_call: TRBV19; clone_size: NA; cdr3_nt: TGTGCCAGTAGTATCGGTACTTATAGCAATCAGCCCCAGCATTTT; cdr3_aa: CASSIGTYSNQPQHF
j_call: TRBJ2-1; d_call: NA; cdr3_length: 15; v_call: TRBV5-4; clone_size: NA; cdr3_nt: TGTGCCAGCAGCCCAGAAGGTGGGACATCCTTTGAGCAGTTCTTC; cdr3_aa: CASSPEGGTSFEQFF
j_call: TRBJ2-6; d_call: TRBD2; cdr3_length: 15; v_call: TRBV5-1; clone_size: NA; cdr3_nt: TGCGCCAGCAGCCCGGGGGGGGCAGTAGCCAACGTCCTGACTTTC; cdr3_aa: CASSPGGAVANVLTF
j_call: TRBJ1-1; d_call: TRBD1; cdr3_length: 15; v_call: TRBV18; clone_size: NA; cdr3_nt: TGTGCCAGCTCACGATCCGGGACAGGGAACACTGAAGCTTTCTTT; cdr3_aa: CASSRSGTGNTEAFF
j_call: TRBJ2-5; d_call: NA; cdr3_length: 16; v_call: TRBV7-9; clone_size: NA; cdr3_nt: TGTGCCAGCAGCCGCCGCCTGCCAGGCCGAGAAGAGACCCAGTACTTC; cdr3_aa: CASSRRLPGREETQYF
j_call: TRBJ2-1; d_call: NA; cdr3_length: 14; v_call: TRBV11-2; clone_size: NA; cdr3_nt: TGTGCCAGCAGCTTATGGGCGGGATACAATGAGCAGTTCTTC; cdr3_aa: CASSLWAGYNEQFF
j_call: TRBJ2-1; d_call: TRBD2; cdr3_length: 15; v_call: TRBV9; clone_size: once; cdr3_nt: TGTGCCAGCAGCCCGGGACTAGCGGGAGTGTATGAGCAGTTCTTC; cdr3_aa: CASSPGLAGVYEQFF
j_call: TRBJ2-7; d_call: NA; cdr3_length: 13; v_call: TRBV13; clone_size: once; cdr3_nt: TGTGCCAGCAGCTTGGCCCAATCCTACGAGCAGTACTTC; cdr3_aa: CASSLAQSYEQYF
j_call: TRBJ2-1; d_call: TRBD2; cdr3_length: 16; v_call: TRBV4-1; clone_size: NA; cdr3_nt: TGCGCCAGCAGCCAAGACGGCGGGAGGGCCTCCGATGAGCAGTTCTTC; cdr3_aa: CASSQDGGRASDEQFF
j_call: TRBJ2-3; d_call: TRBD2; cdr3_length: 16; v_call: TRBV19; clone_size: NA; cdr3_nt: TGTGCCAGTAGTCCCGGGACTAGCGGGAGCACAGATACGCAGTATTTT; cdr3_aa: CASSPGTSGSTDTQYF
j_call: TRBJ2-1; d_call: TRBD2; cdr3_length: 13; v_call: TRBV5-4; clone_size: NA; cdr3_nt: TGTGCCGGCCACGGGACTAGCGTTAGTGAGCAGTTCTTC; cdr3_aa: CAGHGTSVSEQFF
j_call: TRBJ2-1; d_call: TRBD2; cdr3_length: 14; v_call: TRBV5-5; clone_size: NA; cdr3_nt: TGTGCCAGCAGCTTCCGGACTAGCAGCAATGAGCAGTTCTTC; cdr3_aa: CASSFRTSSNEQFF
j_call: TRBJ2-7; d_call: NA; cdr3_length: 15; v_call: TRBV5-1; clone_size: NA; cdr3_nt: TGCGCCAGCAGCCCCACCGGGACACAATTTTACGAGCAGTACTTC; cdr3_aa: CASSPTGTQFYEQYF
j_call: TRBJ1-1; d_call: NA; cdr3_length: 15; v_call: TRBV9; clone_size: few; cdr3_nt: TGTGCCAGCAGCGTAGACCCGGGACAGAACACTGAAGCTTTCTTT; cdr3_aa: CASSVDPGQNTEAFF
j_call: TRBJ1-1; d_call: NA; cdr3_length: 12; v_call: TRBV14; clone_size: NA; cdr3_nt: TGTGCCAGCAGCCGACAGTTCACTGAAGCTTTCTTT; cdr3_aa: CASSRQFTEAFF
j_call: TRBJ2-7; d_call: NA; cdr3_length: 12; v_call: TRBV4-2; clone_size: NA; cdr3_nt: TGTGCCAGCAGCCACGGGTCCTACGAGCAGTACTTC; cdr3_aa: CASSHGSYEQYF
j_call: TRBJ2-7; d_call: NA; cdr3_length: 16; v_call: TRBV10-1; clone_size: NA; cdr3_nt: TGCGCCAGCAGTGAAAGCGTCGCGACTTACCACTACGAGCAGTACTTC; cdr3_aa: CASSESVATYHYEQYF
j_call: TRBJ2-7; d_call: NA; cdr3_length: 13; v_call: TRBV19; clone_size: NA; cdr3_nt: TGTGCCAGTAGGTGGGCAGGGGTGGACGAGCAGTACTTC; cdr3_aa: CASRWAGVDEQYF
j_call: TRBJ2-7; d_call: TRBD2; cdr3_length: 12; v_call: TRBV7-2; clone_size: NA; cdr3_nt: TGTGCCAGCAGCTTAGAGCGGGGCGAGCAGTACTTC; cdr3_aa: CASSLERGEQYF
j_call: TRBJ1-1; d_call: NA; cdr3_length: 12; v_call: TRBV30; clone_size: few; cdr3_nt: TGTGCCTGGAGACCCGGGAAAACTGAAGCTTTCTTT; cdr3_aa: CAWRPGKTEAFF
j_call: TRBJ2-1; d_call: NA; cdr3_length: 13; v_call: TRBV18; clone_size: NA; cdr3_nt: TGTGCCAGCTCAGCAGTACTAGGCAGTGAGCAGTTCTTC; cdr3_aa: CASSAVLGSEQFF
j_call: TRBJ2-2; d_call: TRBD1; cdr3_length: 17; v_call: TRBV27; clone_size: NA; cdr3_nt: TGTGCCAGCAGTATAAACCGGGACAGGGGATACGCCGGGGAGCTGTTTTTT; cdr3_aa: CASSINRDRGYAGELFF
j_call: TRBJ2-3; d_call: NA; cdr3_length: 14; v_call: TRBV6-1; clone_size: NA; cdr3_nt: TGTGCCAGCAATCCGACAGGTAGCACAGATACGCAGTATTTT; cdr3_aa: CASNPTGSTDTQYF
j_call: TRBJ2-4; d_call: NA; cdr3_length: 13; v_call: TRBV11-2; clone_size: NA; cdr3_nt: TGTGCCACCAACCTCCCGACAGGAAACATTCAGTACTTC; cdr3_aa: CATNLPTGNIQYF
j_call: TRBJ1-3; d_call: NA; cdr3_length: 11; v_call: TRBV30; clone_size: NA; cdr3_nt: TGTGCCTGGAGTTCCCCAGACACCATATATTTT; cdr3_aa: CAWSSPDTIYF
j_call: TRBJ2-7; d_call: TRBD2; cdr3_length: 14; v_call: TRBV12-5; clone_size: NA; cdr3_nt: TGTGCTAGTGCTATAGCGGGAGGGCCTGATGAGCAGTACTTC; cdr3_aa: CASAIAGGPDEQYF
j_call: TRBJ2-1; d_call: NA; cdr3_length: 15; v_call: TRBV7-9; clone_size: NA; cdr3_nt: TGTGCCAGCAGCTCCCCGAATTCGTGGGGGGATGAGCAGTTCTTC; cdr3_aa: CASSSPNSWGDEQFF
j_call: TRBJ1-1; d_call: NA; cdr3_length: 15; v_call: TRBV5-1; clone_size: NA; cdr3_nt: TGCGCCAGCAGCTTGATTGGGGCGGCAGGCACTGAAGCTTTCTTT; cdr3_aa: CASSLIGAAGTEAFF
j_call: TRBJ2-5; d_call: NA; cdr3_length: 15; v_call: TRBV5-1; clone_size: NA; cdr3_nt: TGCGCCAGCAGCACGACCCGGGACTGGAAAGAGACCCAGTACTTC; cdr3_aa: CASSTTRDWKETQYF
j_call: TRBJ2-7; d_call: TRBD1; cdr3_length: 15; v_call: TRBV4-2; clone_size: NA; cdr3_nt: TGTGCCAGCAGCCAAGAAAAGGACAGGGGCTACGAGCAGTACTTC; cdr3_aa: CASSQEKDRGYEQYF
j_call: TRBJ2-7; d_call: TRBD1; cdr3_length: 17; v_call: TRBV12-5; clone_size: NA; cdr3_nt: TGTGCTAGTGGTTCCCCACCCGGACAGGGGACTCCTTGGGAGCAGTACTTC; cdr3_aa: CASGSPPGQGTPWEQYF
j_call: TRBJ2-1; d_call: TRBD1; cdr3_length: 19; v_call: TRBV7-8; clone_size: few; cdr3_nt: TGTGCCAGCAGCTCCCGCCGGTTAACCGGGACAGGGGTCTACAATGAGCAGTTCTTC; cdr3_aa: CASSSRRLTGTGVYNEQFF
j_call: TRBJ2-7; d_call: TRBD2; cdr3_length: 13; v_call: TRBV7-3; clone_size: NA; cdr3_nt: TGTGCCAGCAGCTTAATTTTAGCGGGCGAGCAGTACTTC; cdr3_aa: CASSLILAGEQYF
j_call: TRBJ2-1; d_call: TRBD2; cdr3_length: 14; v_call: TRBV4-1; clone_size: NA; cdr3_nt: TGCGCCAGCAGCCATACGGGAGGGCGGGGTGAGCAGTTCTTC; cdr3_aa: CASSHTGGRGEQFF
j_call: TRBJ2-1; d_call: TRBD1; cdr3_length: 15; v_call: TRBV5-1; clone_size: once; cdr3_nt: TGCGCCAGCAGCTTGGAGGGACAGCAATACAATGAGCAGTTCTTC; cdr3_aa: CASSLEGQQYNEQFF